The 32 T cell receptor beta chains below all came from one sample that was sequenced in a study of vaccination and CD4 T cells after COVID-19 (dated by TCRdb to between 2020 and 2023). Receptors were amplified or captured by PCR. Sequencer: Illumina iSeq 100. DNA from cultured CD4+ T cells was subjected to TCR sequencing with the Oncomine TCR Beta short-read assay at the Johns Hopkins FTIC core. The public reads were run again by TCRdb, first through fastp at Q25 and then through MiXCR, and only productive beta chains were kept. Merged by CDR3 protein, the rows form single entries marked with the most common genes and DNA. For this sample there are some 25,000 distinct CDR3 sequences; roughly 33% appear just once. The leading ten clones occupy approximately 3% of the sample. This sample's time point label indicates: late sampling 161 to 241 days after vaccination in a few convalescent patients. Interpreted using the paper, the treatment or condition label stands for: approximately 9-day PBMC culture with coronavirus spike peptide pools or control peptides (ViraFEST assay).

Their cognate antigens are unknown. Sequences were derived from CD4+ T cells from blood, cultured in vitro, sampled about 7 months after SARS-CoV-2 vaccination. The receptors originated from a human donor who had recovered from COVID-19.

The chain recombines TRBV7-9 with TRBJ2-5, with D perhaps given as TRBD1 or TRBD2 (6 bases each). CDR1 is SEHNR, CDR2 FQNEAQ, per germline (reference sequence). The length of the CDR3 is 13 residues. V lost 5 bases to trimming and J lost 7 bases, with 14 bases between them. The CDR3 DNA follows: TGTGCCAGCAGCCCCAGCGGAGGGGGGACCCAGTACTTC. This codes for CASSPSGGGTQYF.

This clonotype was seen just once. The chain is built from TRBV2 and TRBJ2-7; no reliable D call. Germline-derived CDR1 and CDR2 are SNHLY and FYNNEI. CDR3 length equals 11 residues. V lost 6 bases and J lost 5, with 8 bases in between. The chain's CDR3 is CASSRSDEQYF. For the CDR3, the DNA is TGTGCCAGCAGCCGGTCGGACGAGCAGTACTTC.

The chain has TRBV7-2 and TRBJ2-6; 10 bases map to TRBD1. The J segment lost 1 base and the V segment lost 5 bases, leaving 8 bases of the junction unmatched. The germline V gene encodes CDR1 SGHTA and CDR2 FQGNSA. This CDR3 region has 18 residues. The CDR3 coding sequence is TGTGCCAGCAGCCCAAGGGGGGGACAGGGGTCTGGGGCCAACGTCCTGACTTTC. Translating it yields CASSPRGGQGSGANVLTF.

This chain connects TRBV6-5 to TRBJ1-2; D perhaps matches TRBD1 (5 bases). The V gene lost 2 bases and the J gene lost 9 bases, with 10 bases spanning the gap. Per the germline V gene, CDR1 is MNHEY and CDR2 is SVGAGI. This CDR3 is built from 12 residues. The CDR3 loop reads CASSYGRGSYTF. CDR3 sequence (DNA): TGTGCCAGCAGTTACGGAAGGGGCAGCTACACCTTC.

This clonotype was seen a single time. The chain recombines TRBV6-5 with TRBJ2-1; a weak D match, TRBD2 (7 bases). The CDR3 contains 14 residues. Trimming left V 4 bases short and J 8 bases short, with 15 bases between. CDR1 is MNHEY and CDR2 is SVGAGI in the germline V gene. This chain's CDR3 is CASSLGGAFDEQFF. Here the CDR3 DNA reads TGTGCCAGCAGTTTGGGGGGGGCTTTCGATGAGCAGTTCTTC.

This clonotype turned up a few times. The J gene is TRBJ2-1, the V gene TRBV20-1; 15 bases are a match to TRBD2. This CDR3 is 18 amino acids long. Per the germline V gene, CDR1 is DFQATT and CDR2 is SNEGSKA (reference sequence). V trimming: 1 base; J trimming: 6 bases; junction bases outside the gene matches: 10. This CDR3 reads CSARGPLGLAGGGNEQFF. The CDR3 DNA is TGCAGTGCTAGAGGTCCCCTCGGACTAGCGGGGGGGGGCAATGAGCAGTTCTTC.

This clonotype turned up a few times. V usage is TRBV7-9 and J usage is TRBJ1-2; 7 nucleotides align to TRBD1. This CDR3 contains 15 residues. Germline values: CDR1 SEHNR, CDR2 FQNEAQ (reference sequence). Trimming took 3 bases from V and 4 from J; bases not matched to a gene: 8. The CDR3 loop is CASSFLTGNGYGYTF. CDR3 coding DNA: TGTGCCAGCAGCTTTTTGACAGGGAATGGCTATGGCTACACCTTC.

CDR3 DNA: TGTGCCAGCAGCTTAGGCAGGGACAATCAGCCCCAGCATTTT. Its protein is CASSLGRDNQPQHF. The chain combines TRBV7-8 with TRBJ1-5; possibly TRBD1 for D (5 bases). V lost 1 base, J lost 3 bases, and 7 bases lay in between. Germline assignment: CDR1 SGHVS and CDR2 FQNEAQ. CDR3 length: 14 amino acids.

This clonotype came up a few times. CDR3 in DNA: TGTGCCAGCAGTAGCCGGAACACCATATATTTT. Amino acids: CASSSRNTIYF. The chain is built from TRBV28 and TRBJ1-3; D unresolved. The CDR3 runs to 11 residues. Germline CDR1 and CDR2: MDHEN and SYDVKM. Deletions cut 5 bases from V and 7 bases from J, with 6 bases between.

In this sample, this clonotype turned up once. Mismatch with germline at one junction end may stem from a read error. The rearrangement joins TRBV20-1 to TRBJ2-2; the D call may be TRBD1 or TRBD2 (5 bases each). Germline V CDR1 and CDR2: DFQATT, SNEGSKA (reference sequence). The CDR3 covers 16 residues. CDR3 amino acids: CSARDIGTEHTRELFF. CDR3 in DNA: TGCAGTGCTAGAGATATCGGGACCGAACACACCAGGGAGCTGTTTTTT.

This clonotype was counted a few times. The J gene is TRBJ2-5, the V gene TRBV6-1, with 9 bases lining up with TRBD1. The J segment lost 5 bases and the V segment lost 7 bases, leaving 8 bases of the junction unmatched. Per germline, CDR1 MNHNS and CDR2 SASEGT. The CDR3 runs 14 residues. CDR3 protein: CASIMGQGIETQYF. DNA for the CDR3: TGTGCCAGCATCATGGGACAGGGAATCGAGACCCAGTACTTC.

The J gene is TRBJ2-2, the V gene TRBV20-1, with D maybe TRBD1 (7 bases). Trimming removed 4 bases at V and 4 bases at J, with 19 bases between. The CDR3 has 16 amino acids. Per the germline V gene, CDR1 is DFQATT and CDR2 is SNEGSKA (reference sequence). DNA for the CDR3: TGCAGTGCTAAAGGAGCTGACAGGGAGGTCACCGGGGAGCTGTTTTTT. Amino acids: CSAKGADREVTGELFF.

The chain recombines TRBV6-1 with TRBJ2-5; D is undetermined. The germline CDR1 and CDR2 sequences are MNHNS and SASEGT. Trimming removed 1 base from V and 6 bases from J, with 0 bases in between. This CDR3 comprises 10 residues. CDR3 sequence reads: CASSEETQYF. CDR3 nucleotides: TGTGCCAGCAGTGAAGAGACCCAGTACTTC.

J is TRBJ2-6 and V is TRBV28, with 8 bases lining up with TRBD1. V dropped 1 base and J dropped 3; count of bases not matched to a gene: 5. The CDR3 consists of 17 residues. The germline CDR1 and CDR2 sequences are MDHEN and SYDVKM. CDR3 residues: CASSLSGRGLGANVLTF. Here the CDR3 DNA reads TGTGCCAGCAGTTTATCTGGCAGGGGGCTTGGGGCCAACGTCCTGACTTTC.

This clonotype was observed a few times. CDR3 coding DNA: TGTGCCAGCAGCTCTGGGACAGGGGAAGAGACCCAGTACTTC. Amino acid sequence: CASSSGTGEETQYF. This chain joins TRBV11-3 and TRBJ2-5; 10 bases fit TRBD1. J lost 3 bases, V lost 4 bases, and 2 bases had no gene match. There are 14 residues in the CDR3. Germline lookup yields CDR1 SGHNT and CDR2 YENEEA.

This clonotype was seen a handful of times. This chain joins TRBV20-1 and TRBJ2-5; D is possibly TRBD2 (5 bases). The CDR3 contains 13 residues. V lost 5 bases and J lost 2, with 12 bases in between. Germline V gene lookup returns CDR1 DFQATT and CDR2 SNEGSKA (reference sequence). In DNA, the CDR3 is TGCAGTGCTGAGGATCGGGAACAAGAGACCCAGTACTTC. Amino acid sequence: CSAEDREQETQYF.

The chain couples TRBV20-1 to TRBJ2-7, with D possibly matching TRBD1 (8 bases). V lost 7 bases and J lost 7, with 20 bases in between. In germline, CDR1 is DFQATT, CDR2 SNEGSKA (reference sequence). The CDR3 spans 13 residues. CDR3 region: CSGFATGEGEQYF. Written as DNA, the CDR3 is TGCAGTGGATTCGCGACAGGGGAGGGAGAGCAGTACTTC.

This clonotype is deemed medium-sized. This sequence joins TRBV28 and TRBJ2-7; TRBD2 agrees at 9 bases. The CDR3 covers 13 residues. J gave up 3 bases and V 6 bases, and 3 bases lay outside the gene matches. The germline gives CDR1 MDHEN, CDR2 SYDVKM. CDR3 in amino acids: CASRSSGSYEQYF. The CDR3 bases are TGTGCCAGCAGGAGTAGCGGGAGCTACGAGCAGTACTTC.

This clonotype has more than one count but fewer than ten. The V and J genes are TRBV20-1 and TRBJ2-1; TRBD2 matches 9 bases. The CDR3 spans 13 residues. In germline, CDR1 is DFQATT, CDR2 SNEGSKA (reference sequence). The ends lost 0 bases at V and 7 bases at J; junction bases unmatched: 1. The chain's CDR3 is CSARDLAGNEQFF. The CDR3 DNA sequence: TGCAGTGCTAGAGATCTAGCGGGAAATGAGCAGTTCTTC.

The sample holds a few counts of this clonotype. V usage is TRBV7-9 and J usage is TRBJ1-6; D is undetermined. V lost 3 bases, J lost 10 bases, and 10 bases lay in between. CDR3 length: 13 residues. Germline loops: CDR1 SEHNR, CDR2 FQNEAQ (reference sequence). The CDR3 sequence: CASSLDLGSPLHF. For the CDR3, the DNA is TGTGCCAGCAGCTTGGACTTAGGCTCACCCCTCCACTTT.

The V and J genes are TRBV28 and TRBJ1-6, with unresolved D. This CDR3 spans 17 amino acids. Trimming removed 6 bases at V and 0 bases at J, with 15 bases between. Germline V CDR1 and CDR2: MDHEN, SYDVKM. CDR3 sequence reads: CASRSLTRSSYNSPLHF. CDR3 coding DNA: TGTGCCAGCAGATCACTGACCCGTAGCTCCTATAATTCACCCCTCCACTTT.

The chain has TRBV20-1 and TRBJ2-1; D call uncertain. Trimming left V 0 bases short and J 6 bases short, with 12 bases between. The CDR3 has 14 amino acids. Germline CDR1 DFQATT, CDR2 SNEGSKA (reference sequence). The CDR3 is CSARDFWSSNEQFF. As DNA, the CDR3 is TGCAGTGCTAGAGATTTTTGGAGTAGCAATGAGCAGTTCTTC.

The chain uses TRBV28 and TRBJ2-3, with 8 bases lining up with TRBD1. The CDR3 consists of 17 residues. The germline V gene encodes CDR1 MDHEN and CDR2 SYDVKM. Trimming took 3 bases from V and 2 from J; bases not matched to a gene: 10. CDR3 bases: TGTGCCAGCAGTTTCAGGTTCGGGACAGGACTCACAGATACGCAGTATTTT. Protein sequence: CASSFRFGTGLTDTQYF.

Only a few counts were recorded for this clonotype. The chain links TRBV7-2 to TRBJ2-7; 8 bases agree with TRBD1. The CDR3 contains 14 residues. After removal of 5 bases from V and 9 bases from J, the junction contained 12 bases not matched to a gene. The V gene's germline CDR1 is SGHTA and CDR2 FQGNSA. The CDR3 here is CASSPGQGADAQYF. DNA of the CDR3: TGTGCCAGCAGCCCCGGTCAGGGGGCAGACGCGCAGTACTTC.

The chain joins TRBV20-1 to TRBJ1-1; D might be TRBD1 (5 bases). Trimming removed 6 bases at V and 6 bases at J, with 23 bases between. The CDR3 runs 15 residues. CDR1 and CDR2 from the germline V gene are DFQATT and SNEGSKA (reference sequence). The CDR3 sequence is CSADRSGTGQPEAFF. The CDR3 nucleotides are TGCAGTGCCGACCGGTCCGGGACGGGTCAACCTGAAGCTTTCTTT.

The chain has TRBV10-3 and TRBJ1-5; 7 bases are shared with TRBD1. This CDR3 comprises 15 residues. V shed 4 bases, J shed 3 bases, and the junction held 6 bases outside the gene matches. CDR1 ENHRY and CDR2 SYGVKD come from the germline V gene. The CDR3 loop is CAISVGTAPNQPQHF. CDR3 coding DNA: TGTGCCATCAGTGTGGGGACAGCTCCCAATCAGCCCCAGCATTTT.

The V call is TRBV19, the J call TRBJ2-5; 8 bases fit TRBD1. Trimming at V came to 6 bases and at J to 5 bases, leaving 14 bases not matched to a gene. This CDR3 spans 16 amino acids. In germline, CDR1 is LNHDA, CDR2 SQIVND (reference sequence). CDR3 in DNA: TGTGCCAGTAGCAAACCCTCAGGGGGCGGAAAGGAGACCCAGTACTTC. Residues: CASSKPSGGGKETQYF.

The CDR3 sequence: CSARRGGGEATWHADTQYF. The CDR3 DNA is TGCAGTGCTAGACGGGGTGGTGGGGAAGCGACTTGGCACGCAGATACGCAGTATTTT. The V and J genes are TRBV20-1 and TRBJ2-3; the D gene is possibly TRBD2 (5 bases). V lost 2 bases and J 4 bases, leaving 28 bases between the germline ends. Germline CDR1 and CDR2: DFQATT and SNEGSKA (reference sequence). The CDR3 sequence is 19 residues long.

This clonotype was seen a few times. CDR3 in DNA: TGTGCCAGCAGTAACAGCCACGAGCAGTACTTC. Translated, it gives CASSNSHEQYF. J is TRBJ2-7 and V is TRBV6-1; D gene ambiguous. Trimming took off 5 bases at V and 5 bases at J, with 7 bases between the two ends. There are 11 residues in the CDR3. Germline V lookup: CDR1 MNHNS, CDR2 SASEGT.

The CDR3 DNA is TGTGCCAGCAAACGGGGTGGCAATCAGCCCCAGCATTTT. This translates into CASKRGGNQPQHF. The chain couples TRBV28 to TRBJ1-5; D not certain. From germline, CDR1 is MDHEN and CDR2 SYDVKM. The CDR3 runs 13 residues. The germline V and J ends were trimmed by 7 bases and 2 bases, with 9 bases remaining between them. Based on the CDR3 plus reference TRBV28 and TRBJ1-5, the full variable domain is DVKVTQSSRYLVKRTGEKVFLECVQDMDHENMFWYRQDPGLGLRLIYFSYDVKMKEKGDIPEGYSVSREKKERFSLILESASTNQTSMYLCASKRGGNQPQHFGDGTRLSIL.

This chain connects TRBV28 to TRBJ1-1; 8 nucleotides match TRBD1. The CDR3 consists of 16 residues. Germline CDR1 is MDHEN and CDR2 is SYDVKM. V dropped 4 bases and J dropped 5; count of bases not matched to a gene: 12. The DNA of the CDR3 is TGTGCCAGCAGTTCCTTCGGACAGGGTGATTTGACTGAAGCTTTCTTT. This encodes CASSSFGQGDLTEAFF.

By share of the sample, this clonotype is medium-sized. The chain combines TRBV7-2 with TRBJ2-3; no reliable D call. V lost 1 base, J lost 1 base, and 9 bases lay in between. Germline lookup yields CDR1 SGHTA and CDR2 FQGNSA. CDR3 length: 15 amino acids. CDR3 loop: CASSLVGQGTDTQYF. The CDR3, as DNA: TGTGCCAGCAGCTTAGTAGGGCAGGGCACAGATACGCAGTATTTT.